The present entry profiles one T cell receptor beta chain with its context. The data originate from a study of sequential checkpoint blockade in melanoma. Study details: After both sequences, patients received maintenance nivolumab.

Stated treatment: randomized to nivolumab then ipilimumab (arm A) or the reverse (arm B). Patients had received no earlier DNA-damaging chemotherapy. From thawed PBMCs, live CD3+CD8+ cells negative for CD19 and CD56 were sorted. Sequencing used immunoSEQ multiplex PCR; TCRdb keeps in-frame clones, though not all of them. The table lists about 10,000 clones, 76% of them singletons. This clonotype originated in a human donor with melanoma. The source was CD8+ T cells sorted from blood (inferred from file names), collected from a patient given nivolumab and ipilimumab in sequence.

CDR3: CASRLATNEQFF. CDR3 nucleotide sequence: TGTGCCAGCAGGTTAGCTACCAATGAGCAGTTCTTC. The chain joins TRBV6-1 to TRBJ2-1; D is ambiguous. The germline gives CDR1 MNHNS, CDR2 SASEGT. Deletions cut 6 bases from V and 6 bases from J, with 9 bases between. The CDR3 spans 12 residues.